The T cell receptor beta chain under discussion was sequenced for a study of cytomegalovirus exposure and HLA in healthy donors. Only one count was recorded for this clone. The target antigen is unknown. The study's findings and limits: Earlier results showed most TCR beta V segments being productive about 87% or about 30% of the time. Some V segments, including TRBV6-2 and TRBV6-3, were excluded as indistinguishable.

PCR employed 60 Vbeta and 13 Jbeta primers. Measured with immunoSEQ multiplex PCR; TCRdb has only the in-frame clones, and not every one. The sample has about 200,000 clones, roughly 80% seen once. The CDR3 is made up of 13 amino acids. Germline V gene lookup returns CDR1 SEHNR and CDR2 FQNEAQ (reference sequence). The sample comprised PBMCs. The clonotype comes from a young man in good health and CMV-seronegative. V usage is TRBV7-9 and J usage is TRBJ2-5, with D perhaps TRBD1 (6 bases). The DNA end lines up better with TRBJ2-7; the J call may be wrong. The CDR3 region is CASSLGQVYEQYF. The CDR3, as DNA: TGTGCCAGCAGCTTAGGACAGGTATACGAGCAGTACTTC.